The present T cell receptor beta chain was sequenced within a study of identifying expanded T cells in peripheral blood. Libraries were prepared by immunoSEQ multiplex PCR; TCRdb keeps only in-frame clonotypes and omits some of them. Here the sample spans tens of thousands of clones, approximately 85% being singletons. This CDR3 spans 15 amino acids. The V end was cut by 8 bases, the J end by 0 bases, with 15 bases between. Germline CDR1 MNHNS, CDR2 SASEGT. The source of this sequence is a person between 18 and 75 years old in good health. This chain connects TRBV6-1 to TRBJ2-3; possible D gene TRBD1, 6 bases. Sequenced material: blood. CDR3 residues: CASHPRQASTDTQYF. The CDR3 DNA sequence: TGTGCCAGCCACCCACGACAGGCTAGCACAGATACGCAGTATTTT.